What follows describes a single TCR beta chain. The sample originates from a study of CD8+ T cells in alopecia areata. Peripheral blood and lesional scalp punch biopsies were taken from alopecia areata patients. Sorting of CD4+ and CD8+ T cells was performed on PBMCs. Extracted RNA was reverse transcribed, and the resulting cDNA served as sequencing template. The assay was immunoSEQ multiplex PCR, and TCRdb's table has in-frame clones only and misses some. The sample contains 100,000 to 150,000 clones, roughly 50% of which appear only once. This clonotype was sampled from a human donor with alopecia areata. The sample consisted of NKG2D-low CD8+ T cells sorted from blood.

CDR3 in DNA: TGCAGCACATGGGGGCCGGACACCGGGGAGCTGTTTTTT. Its translation is CSTWGPDTGELFF. J is TRBJ2-2 and V is TRBV29-1; tentatively, D is TRBD1 (6 bases). V lost 8 bases and J 3 bases, leaving 13 bases between the germline ends. CDR1 SQVTM and CDR2 ANQGSEA come from the germline V gene. The CDR3 length is 13 residues.